The clone carrying this T cell receptor beta chain occurred many times. The antigen is not known. This sample is drawn from a study of human T cells and chemical hapten exposure. Study at large: Small differences in pooled library volume mainly drove the variation in TCR yields per sample. Findings and limits, study-wide: TCRs exceeding 1 in 1000 frequency stayed unchanged with DPC sensitization.

It was unfractionated whole blood from which total RNA was extracted. Individual cDNA molecules each carried unique molecular identifiers attached by the library. Per the original data handling: Per sample, the median was about 88,000 TCRs, with values from around 25,000 to 690,000. One entry per CDR3 protein, called by TCRdb with MiXCR from the reads. What appears here as the V and J calls and clone size reflects TCRdb's work, not the paper's. The repertoire holds roughly 120,000 distinct CDR3 sequences, with less than 10% as singletons. The CDR3 has 12 amino acids. V was trimmed by 5 bases and J by 12 bases, leaving 20 bases between them. CDR1 is SQVTM and CDR2 is ANQGSEA in the germline V gene.

This TCR came from a human donor in good health. Some clones in this sample may be carry-over from other donors' samples. This sequence joins TRBV29-1 and TRBJ2-7; D tentatively reads TRBD1 or TRBD2 (5 bases each). The sequenced material came from whole blood. CDR3 loop: CSVSGPETGAYF. CDR3 nucleotides: TGCAGCGTTTCGGGTCCAGAAACCGGGGCGTACTTC.